These T cell receptor beta chains were read from a single sample in a study of T-cell memory formation after mild COVID-19. One entry per CDR3 protein, called by TCRdb with MiXCR from the 5' RACE reads. The sample lists 540,000 or so distinct CDR3 sequences; just over 20% were seen once. Source material: PBMCs or a T cell subset sorted from them (not recorded which). The receptors derive from an adult woman who had mild COVID-19 (a few samples of this study predate the infection). Cell type and time point are not known. The CDR3 runs from the conserved cysteine through the conserved F or W. Each record gives: D gene, CDR3 length, V gene, clone size, J gene, CDR3 protein, CDR3 DNA. A D gene is named only where the DNA matches it firmly. Size is stated for part of the rows, as once, few or many counts, or as a class when the clone is expanded.

-,14,TRBV20-1,-,TRBJ2-5,CSARVALTQETQYF,TGCAGTGCTAGAGTAGCGCTAACTCAAGAGACCCAGTACTTC
TRBD1,14,TRBV2,-,TRBJ2-7,CASTRTGTNREQYF,TGTGCCAGCACGAGGACAGGGACCAATCGCGAGCAGTACTTC
-,12,TRBV6-5,-,TRBJ1-3,CASSYDGNTIYF,TGTGCCAGCAGTTACGATGGAAACACCATATATTTT
-,15,TRBV19,-,TRBJ2-3,CASSTHQGPKDTQYF,TGTGCCAGTAGTACCCACCAGGGCCCTAAAGATACGCAGTATTTT
-,17,TRBV25-1,few,TRBJ2-1,CASSDRDPPSSYNEQFF,TGTGCCAGCAGTGACCGAGACCCTCCTTCCTCCTACAATGAGCAGTTCTTC
-,15,TRBV4-1,few,TRBJ2-3,CASSQVGQVGDTQYF,TGCGCCAGCAGCCAAGTTGGGCAGGTAGGGGATACGCAGTATTTT
-,11,TRBV12-5,-,TRBJ2-7,CASGLGSGLNF,TGTGCTAGTGGTTTGGGGTCAGGGCTGAACTTC
-,14,TRBV7-9,few,TRBJ1-6,CASSFRDPGSPLHF,TGTGCCAGCAGCTTCCGGGACCCAGGGTCACCCCTCCACTTT
TRBD1,13,TRBV12-3/TRBV12-4,-,TRBJ1-5,CASSATGAQPQHF,TGTGCCAGCAGTGCCACAGGGGCACAGCCCCAGCATTTT
TRBD2,14,TRBV29-1,-,TRBJ2-1,CSVGLAGVGNEQFF,TGCAGCGTTGGCTTAGCGGGAGTAGGTAATGAGCAGTTCTTC
-,13,TRBV7-2,-,TRBJ1-1,CASTQQEGTEAFF,TGTGCCAGCACCCAGCAGGAAGGGACTGAAGCTTTCTTT
TRBD1,16,TRBV4-2,-,TRBJ2-5,CASSQDRTGERETQYF,TGTGCCAGCAGCCAAGACAGGACAGGGGAGAGGGAGACCCAGTACTTC
TRBD1,16,TRBV7-8,many,TRBJ1-4,CASSTSHRGPIEKLFF,TGTGCCAGCAGCACCAGCCACAGGGGGCCGATTGAAAAACTGTTTTTT
TRBD2,17,TRBV5-6,-,TRBJ2-5,CASRKGLAGVLPETQYF,TGTGCCAGCAGAAAGGGACTAGCGGGAGTACTTCCAGAGACCCAGTACTTC
-,14,TRBV5-1,once,TRBJ1-1,CASSVSTMNTEAFF,TGCGCCAGCAGCGTATCAACTATGAACACTGAAGCTTTCTTT
-,16,TRBV20-1,-,TRBJ2-1,CSARDIGPTGANEQFF,TGCAGTGCTAGAGATATTGGTCCTACGGGAGCTAATGAGCAGTTCTTC
-,12,TRBV27,-,TRBJ1-1,CASSSSNTEAFF,-
-,11,TRBV29-1,few,TRBJ2-7,CSVEFWEAQYF,TGCAGCGTTGAATTTTGGGAAGCGCAGTACTTC
TRBD2,18,TRBV3-1,-,TRBJ2-1,CASSRLTSGGATANEQFF,TGTGCCAGCAGCCGACTCACTAGCGGGGGGGCCACTGCCAATGAGCAGTTCTTC
-,16,TRBV19,-,TRBJ1-1,CASSTPGSTSNTEAFF,TGTGCCAGTAGTACTCCGGGCAGTACCTCGAACACTGAAGCTTTCTTT
TRBD2,14,TRBV7-2,many,TRBJ2-3,CASSGRGGTDTQYF,TGTGCCAGCAGCGGGCGGGGGGGCACAGATACGCAGTATTTT
-,16,TRBV6-1,few,TRBJ1-3,CASSEPIGRSGNTIYF,TGTGCCAGCAGTGAGCCTATCGGGAGGTCTGGAAACACCATATATTTT